This T cell receptor (beta chain) comes out of a study of blood T cell repertoires in COVID-19. On the study more broadly: Both acute and convalescent COVID-19 samples were obtained from the United States, Italy and Spain.

Authors' methods: Cell counts per sample came from amplifying reference gene primers. The repertoire was sequenced with immunoSEQ multiplex PCR; TCRdb's copy has only in-frame clones and lacks some. V and J calls and clone size are as listed in that table; D and trimming were resolved from the DNA. The profile shows roughly 200,000 clones, over 75% of them singletons. Between the trimmed V and J ends, which lost 5 bases and 5 bases, there was a span of 16 bases. Germline V gives CDR1 SEHNR, CDR2 FQNEAQ (reference sequence). The CDR3 is 15 amino acids. The TCR was taken from a man over 45 with acute or convalescent COVID-19. The source material was peripheral blood. This chain uses TRBV7-9 with TRBJ1-5; D possibly corresponds to TRBD1 (5 bases). CDR3 sequence reads: CASSHSGLGDQPQHF. CDR3 DNA: TGTGCCAGCAGCCACTCGGGACTCGGGGATCAGCCCCAGCATTTT.